This is a list of T cell receptor beta chains from one sample in a study of radiotherapy plus CTLA-4 blockade in lung cancer. Profiling relied on immunoSEQ multiplex PCR, and the TCRdb table lists in-frame clones only, not all of them. The sample lists 62,000 or so clones, around 80% occurring once. Sample: peripheral blood, taken from a patient treated with radiotherapy plus ipilimumab. The receptors come from a human donor with non-small cell lung cancer who had a complete response to radiotherapy plus ipilimumab. CDR3s include the opening cysteine and the closing phenylalanine or tryptophan. The D gene is left open where the match is weak. Expanded clones get a size class; other rows say once, few or many, or leave the size out.

TRBV6-1	TRBJ2-3	.	.	TGTGCCAGCAGTGAAACCACAGATCCTAGCACAGATACGCAGTATTTT	CASSETTDPSTDTQYF
TRBV5-1	TRBJ2-7	.	.	TGCGCCAGCACCTCGTCAGGGGATAGAGAGCAGTACTTC	CASTSSGDREQYF
TRBV20-1	TRBJ1-1	TRBD1	.	TGCAGTGCTGGAGACAGGGCGGGAGCTTTCTTT	CSAGDRAGAFF
TRBV11-2	TRBJ2-1	.	.	TGTGCCAGCAGCCCGCAATTTTCGAAGGACAATGAGCAGTTCTTC	CASSPQFSKDNEQFF
TRBV7-2	TRBJ1-2	.	.	TGTGCCAGCAGCCCCGGGACGAGAGGAAACTATGGCTACACCTTC	CASSPGTRGNYGYTF
TRBV7-2	TRBJ2-5	.	.	TGTGCCAGCAGCTCAAACCTCGGGGCAGGGGTAAGGGAGACCCAGTACTTC	CASSSNLGAGVRETQYF
TRBV4-1	TRBJ2-3	TRBD2	.	TGCGCCAGCAGCCAAAGACGCGGGAGTAGGGCAACAGATACGCAGTATTTT	CASSQRRGSRATDTQYF
TRBV5-1	TRBJ2-5	TRBD1	once	TGCGCCAGCAGCCTGCGACAGGGTAATCGGGAGACCCAGTACTTC	CASSLRQGNRETQYF
TRBV15	TRBJ1-1	.	.	TGTGCCACCAGCAGAGGTCAGGGGCTGGAAGCTTTCTTT	CATSRGQGLEAFF
TRBV15	TRBJ1-2	TRBD1	.	TGTGCCACCAGCAGAGATCCAGGGGGAGGCTACACCTTC	CATSRDPGGGYTF
TRBV7-2	TRBJ2-1	TRBD1	.	TGTGCCAGCAGCTTATTACAGGGGACCCTAAATGAGCAGTTCTTC	CASSLLQGTLNEQFF
TRBV30	TRBJ1-1	.	few	TGTGCCTGGAGTGTGGGAATCATGAACACTGAAGCTTTCTTT	CAWSVGIMNTEAFF
TRBV6-1	TRBJ2-5	.	.	TGTGCCAGCGGGTTTGATCCTGAGACCCAGTACTTC	CASGFDPETQYF
TRBV5-4	TRBJ2-1	.	.	TGTGCCAGCAGCTTGAATAAGGGGGGAGGTGGAACTTTTAGTGAGCAGTTCTTC	CASSLNKGGGGTFSEQFF
TRBV4-3	TRBJ2-2	.	few	TGCGCCAGCAGCCAAGGGCGTGGTAGCGGGGAGCTGTTTTTT	CASSQGRGSGELFF
TRBV6-4	TRBJ1-1	.	.	TGTGCCAGCAGTGACGTGCCGAACACTGAAGCTTTCTTT	CASSDVPNTEAFF
TRBV6-5	TRBJ1-1	.	few	TGTGCCAGCAGTCCCCAGGGCGGAGGGAACACTGAAGCTTTCTTT	CASSPQGGGNTEAFF